Each of the 18 T cell receptor beta chains below was sequenced from the same sample in a study of human T cells and chemical hapten exposure. TCRdb re-called the 5' RACE reads with MiXCR, one entry per CDR3 protein. The table shows 65,000 to 95,000 distinct CDR3 sequences, with about 7.7% occurring only once. Total RNA came from unfractionated whole blood. These receptors were collected from a male donor in good health.

This clonotype was seen ten or more times. The rearrangement joins TRBV6-5 to TRBJ2-6, with no clear D. CDR3 length: 11 amino acids. The germline CDR1 and CDR2 sequences are MNHEY and SVGAGI. The V end was cut by 10 bases, the J end by 0 bases, with 1 base between. CDR3 loop: CATSGANVLTF. CDR3 in DNA: TGTGCCACCTCTGGGGCCAACGTCCTGACTTTC.

Notes on this clonotype: This could be a read error, since a much larger clone is one nucleotide away. V usage is TRBV6-4 and J usage is TRBJ2-3, with a weak D call TRBD2 (6 bases). V was shortened by 0 bases and J by 2 bases, with 12 bases between the two germline ends. Germline CDR1 reads MRHNA; CDR2 reads SNTAGT. This CDR3 has 16 amino acids. CDR3 loop: CASSDSFGGTTDTQYF. In DNA form, the CDR3 reads TGTGCCAGCAGTGACTCGTTTGGGGGGACCACAGATACGCAGTATTTT.

This clonotype has a handful of counts. This chain links TRBV5-4 with TRBJ1-1; maybe TRBD1 (5 bases). Trimming took 9 bases from V and 5 from J, leaving 26 bases between them. The CDR3 runs to 16 residues. Germline V CDR1 and CDR2: SGHNT, YYREEE (reference sequence). This chain's CDR3 is CATLTGDPGPTTEAFF. The CDR3 DNA reads as TGTGCCACCCTGACTGGAGATCCGGGACCGACGACTGAAGCTTTCTTT.

The chain has TRBV6-5 and TRBJ1-6, with 7 bases matching TRBD1. From germline, CDR1 is MNHEY and CDR2 SVGAGI. The CDR3 sequence is 14 residues long. V lost 4 bases, J lost 9 bases, and 6 bases stayed unmatched. CDR3 residues: CASSSRTGSSPLHF. In nucleotides, the CDR3 is TGTGCCAGCAGTTCCAGGACAGGATCTTCACCCCTCCACTTT.

This clonotype was counted at least ten times. The chain carries TRBV4-2 and TRBJ1-1, with D possibly being TRBD1 (6 bases). The germline V and J ends were trimmed by 1 base and 1 base, with 10 bases remaining between them. Germline V gene lookup returns CDR1 LGHNA and CDR2 YNFKEQ. The CDR3 consists of 15 residues. Written as DNA, the CDR3 is TGTGCCAGCAGCCAAGGCCAGGGGACGAACACTGAAGCTTTCTTT. This codes for CASSQGQGTNTEAFF.

This clonotype appeared a few times. V gene TRBV6-2 or TRBV6-3 combines with J gene TRBJ1-5, with 9 bases matching TRBD1. This CDR3 has 14 amino acids. Losses at the gene ends were 6 bases for V and 7 bases for J; bases not matched to a gene: 7. Germline loops: CDR1 MNHEY, CDR2 SVGEGT. For the CDR3, the DNA is TGTGCCAGCAGGCGGAGGGACAGGGAACAGCCCCAGCATTTT. Amino acids: CASRRRDREQPQHF.

This clonotype was recorded a few times. The chain couples TRBV12-3 or TRBV12-4 to TRBJ2-7, with D perhaps TRBD1 or TRBD2 (5 bases each). V lost 3 bases, J lost 6 bases, and 9 bases lay in between. The CDR3 spans 12 residues. DNA of the CDR3: TGTGCCAGCAGTTTGGGACCCACCGAGCAGTACTTC. It is translated as CASSLGPTEQYF.

In this sample, this clonotype turned up many times. The chain links TRBV5-1 to TRBJ2-5; D is possibly TRBD1 (5 bases). The CDR3 runs 14 residues. Trimming took 4 bases from V and 8 from J, leaving 18 bases between them. Per germline, CDR1 SGHRS and CDR2 YFSETQ. The CDR3, as DNA: TGCGCCAGCAGCGAACAGGCCTCTACTCTCACCCAGTACTTC. Protein product: CASSEQASTLTQYF.

This clonotype was seen at least ten times. The rearrangement joins TRBV9 to TRBJ1-3, with D hard to call. V dropped 5 bases and J dropped 1 base, with 13 bases sitting between them. CDR3 length: 15 amino acids. CDR1 and CDR2 (germline): SGDLS, YYNGEE. CDR3 coding DNA: TGTGCCAGCAGAGGGCCGGGAGGGTCTGGAAACACCATATATTTT. Amino acids: CASRGPGGSGNTIYF.

This clonotype was picked up many times. J is TRBJ1-1 and V is TRBV7-2, with 7 bases fitting TRBD1. V shed 6 bases and J 6 bases; nucleotides not matched to a gene: 7. The CDR3 extends over 13 amino acids. Germline CDR1 is SGHTA and CDR2 is FQGNSA. The DNA of the CDR3 is TGTGCCAGCAGTCGTAAAACAGGGGCTGAAGCTTTCTTT. It specifies CASSRKTGAEAFF.

This clonotype was detected only a few times. The chain uses TRBV6-1 and TRBJ2-7; D might be TRBD2 (5 bases). Trimming took 5 bases from V and 3 from J, leaving 14 bases between them. The CDR3 runs to 14 residues. Germline values: CDR1 MNHNS, CDR2 SASEGT. CDR3 DNA: TGTGCCAGCAGTCGACTAACGGACGGCTACGAGCAGTACTTC. Translation: CASSRLTDGYEQYF.

This clonotype showed up many times. This sequence joins TRBV5-1 and TRBJ2-7; D unclear. Trimming took off 0 bases at V and 1 base at J, with 5 bases between the two ends. CDR3 length: 13 amino acids. Germline V gene data show CDR1 as SGHRS and CDR2 as YFSETQ. This chain's CDR3 is CASSLEASYEQYF. Here the CDR3 DNA reads TGCGCCAGCAGCTTGGAAGCATCCTACGAGCAGTACTTC.

The table lists this clonotype with many counts. This chain connects TRBV27 to TRBJ2-7; D remains ambiguous. The V end lost 2 bases, the J end lost 2 bases, and 7 bases lay between the germline ends. Germline CDR1 and CDR2: MNHEY and SMNVEV (reference sequence). CDR3 length: 13 residues. CDR3 protein: CASSLNGAYEQYF. CDR3 DNA sequence: TGTGCCAGCAGTTTAAATGGGGCCTACGAGCAGTACTTC.

This clonotype was found a few times. The chain recombines TRBV6-2 or TRBV6-3 with TRBJ2-3; maybe TRBD2 (6 bases). V was shortened by 0 bases and J by 5 bases, with 12 bases between the two germline ends. From germline, CDR1 is MNHEY and CDR2 SVGEGT. The CDR3 spans 15 residues. Here the CDR3 reads CASSYSGTGEDTQYF. CDR3 bases: TGTGCCAGCAGTTACTCCGGGACTGGGGAAGATACGCAGTATTTT.

DNA of the CDR3: TGCGCCAGCAGCTCAAACACAGGGACGAGCACAGATACGCAGTATTTT. This translates into CASSSNTGTSTDTQYF. This sequence joins TRBV4-3 and TRBJ2-3, with D tentatively TRBD1 (6 bases). This CDR3 has 16 residues. Germline loops: CDR1 LGHNA, CDR2 YSLEER. The ends were cut back, 5 bases at V and 0 bases at J, with 15 bases in the middle.

Ten or more counts support this clonotype. The chain couples TRBV27 to TRBJ1-2; perhaps TRBD1 as D (6 bases). The CDR3 runs to 14 residues. Per germline, CDR1 MNHEY and CDR2 SMNVEV (reference sequence). V gave up 2 bases and J gave up 5 bases, with 12 bases separating them. The CDR3 nucleotides read TGTGCCAGCAGTTTAAAAGGGGGGCCATATGGCTACACCTTC. Its protein product is CASSLKGGPYGYTF.

CDR3 sequence: CASSSTSPERVREQFF. The DNA of the CDR3 is TGTGCCAGCAGCTCCACCTCCCCAGAACGAGTTAGGGAGCAGTTCTTC. This sequence joins TRBV7-8 and TRBJ2-1; unclear D gene. There are 16 residues in the CDR3. Deletions cut 4 bases from V and 10 bases from J, with 23 bases between. Germline CDR1 is SGHVS and CDR2 is FQNEAQ.

This clonotype was found many times. The chain is built from TRBV2 and TRBJ2-7, with 8 bases that match TRBD1. Germline assignment: CDR1 SNHLY and CDR2 FYNNEI. The trim removed 4 bases at V and 5 bases at J, leaving 1 base unmatched. The CDR3 totals 12 residues. The CDR3 here is CASSGTGNEQYF. CDR3 nucleotides: TGTGCCAGCAGTGGGACAGGGAACGAGCAGTACTTC. Full variable domain (rest looked up from reference TRBV2 and TRBJ2-7): EPEVTQTPSHQVTQMGQEVILRCVPISNHLYFYWYRQILGQKVEFLVSFYNNEISEKSEIFDDQFSVERPDGSNFTLKIRSTKLEDSAMYFCASSGTGNEQYFGPGTRLTVT.